This T cell receptor (beta chain) was sequenced during a study of cytomegalovirus exposure and HLA in healthy donors. The CDR3 is 13 residues long. Per germline, CDR1 MNHNS and CDR2 SASEGT. The V segment lost 6 bases and the J segment 1 base; nucleotides outside the gene matches: 3. It was with 60 Vbeta and 13 Jbeta primers that the PCR ran. Sequenced by immunoSEQ multiplex PCR; TCRdb stores in-frame clones only, minus some. Of 120,000 to 150,000 clones listed, about four fifths are singletons. V usage is TRBV6-1 and J usage is TRBJ2-7; 7 bases align to TRBD1. Sequencing was done on a sample of PBMCs. The source is a woman aged 40 to 50 in good health and CMV-seropositive. Written as DNA, the CDR3 is TGTGCCAGCAGCCAGGACAGGTCCTACGAGCAGTACTTC. Protein product: CASSQDRSYEQYF.